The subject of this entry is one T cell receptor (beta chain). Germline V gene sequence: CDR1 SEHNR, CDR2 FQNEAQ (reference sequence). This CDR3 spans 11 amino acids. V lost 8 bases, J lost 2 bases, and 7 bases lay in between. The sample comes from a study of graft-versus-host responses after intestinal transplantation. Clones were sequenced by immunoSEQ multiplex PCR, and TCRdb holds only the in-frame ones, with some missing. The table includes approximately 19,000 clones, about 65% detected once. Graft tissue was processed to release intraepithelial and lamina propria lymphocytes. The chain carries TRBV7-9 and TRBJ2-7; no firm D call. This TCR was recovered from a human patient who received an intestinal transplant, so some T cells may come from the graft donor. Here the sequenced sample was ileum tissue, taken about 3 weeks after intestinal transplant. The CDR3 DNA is TGTGCCAGCGTGGGCACCTACGAGCAGTACTTC. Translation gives CASVGTYEQYF.